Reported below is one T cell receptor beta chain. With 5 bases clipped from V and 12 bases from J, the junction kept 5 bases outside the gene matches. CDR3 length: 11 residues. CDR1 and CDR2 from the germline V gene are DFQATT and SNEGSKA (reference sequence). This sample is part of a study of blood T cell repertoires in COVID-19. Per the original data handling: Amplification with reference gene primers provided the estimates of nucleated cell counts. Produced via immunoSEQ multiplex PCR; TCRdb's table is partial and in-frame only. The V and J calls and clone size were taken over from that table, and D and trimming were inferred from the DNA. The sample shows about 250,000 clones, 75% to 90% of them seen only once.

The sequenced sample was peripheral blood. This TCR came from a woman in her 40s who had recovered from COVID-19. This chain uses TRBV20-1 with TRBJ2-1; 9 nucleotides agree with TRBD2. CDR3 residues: CSALPTSGQFF. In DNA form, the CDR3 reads TGCAGTGCTCTTCCGACTAGCGGGCAGTTCTTC.